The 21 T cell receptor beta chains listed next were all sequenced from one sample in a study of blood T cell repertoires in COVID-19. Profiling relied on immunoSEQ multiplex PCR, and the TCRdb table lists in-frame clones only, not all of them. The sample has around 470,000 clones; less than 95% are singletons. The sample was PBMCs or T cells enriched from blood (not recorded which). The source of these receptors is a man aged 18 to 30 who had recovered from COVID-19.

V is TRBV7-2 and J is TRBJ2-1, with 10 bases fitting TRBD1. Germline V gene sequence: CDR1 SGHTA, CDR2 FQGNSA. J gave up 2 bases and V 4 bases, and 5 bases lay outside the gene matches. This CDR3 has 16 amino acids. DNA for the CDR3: TGTGCCAGCAGCTCAGGGACAGGGGTGACCTACAATGAGCAGTTCTTC. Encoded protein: CASSSGTGVTYNEQFF. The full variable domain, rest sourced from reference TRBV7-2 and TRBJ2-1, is GAGVSQSPSNKVTEKGKDVELRCDPISGHTALYWYRQSLGQGLEFLIYFQGNSAPDKSGLPSDRFSAERTGGSVSTLTIQRTQQEDSAVYLCASSSGTGVTYNEQFFGPGTRLTVL.

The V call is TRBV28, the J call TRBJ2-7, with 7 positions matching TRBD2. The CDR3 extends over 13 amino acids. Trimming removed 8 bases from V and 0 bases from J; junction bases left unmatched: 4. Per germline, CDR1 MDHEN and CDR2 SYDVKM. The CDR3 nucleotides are TGTGCCAGCTCCGGACTAGTCTCCTACGAGCAGTACTTC. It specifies CASSGLVSYEQYF.

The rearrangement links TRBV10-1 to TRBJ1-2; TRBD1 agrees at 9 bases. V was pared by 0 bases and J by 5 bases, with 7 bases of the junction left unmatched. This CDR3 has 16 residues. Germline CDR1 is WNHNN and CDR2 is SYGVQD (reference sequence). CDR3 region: CASSESSGQGSYGYTF. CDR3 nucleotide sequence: TGCGCCAGCAGTGAGTCATCGGGACAGGGTTCGTATGGCTACACCTTC.

Here the CDR3 reads CASSEARGPVADTQYF. The CDR3, as DNA: TGTGCCAGCAGTGAAGCGCGGGGTCCGGTAGCAGATACGCAGTATTTT. The gene calls are TRBV2 and TRBJ2-3, with D possibly matching TRBD2 (6 bases). V was shortened by 0 bases and J by 4 bases, with 14 bases between the two germline ends. CDR1 and CDR2 (germline): SNHLY, FYNNEI. CDR3 length: 16 amino acids.

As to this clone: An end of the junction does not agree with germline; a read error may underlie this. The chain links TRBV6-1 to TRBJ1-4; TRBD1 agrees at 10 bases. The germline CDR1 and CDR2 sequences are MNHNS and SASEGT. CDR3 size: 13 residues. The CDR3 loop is CASGDRGLYKLFF. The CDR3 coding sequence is TGTGCCAGCGGTGACAGGGGGCTCTACAAACTGTTTTTT.

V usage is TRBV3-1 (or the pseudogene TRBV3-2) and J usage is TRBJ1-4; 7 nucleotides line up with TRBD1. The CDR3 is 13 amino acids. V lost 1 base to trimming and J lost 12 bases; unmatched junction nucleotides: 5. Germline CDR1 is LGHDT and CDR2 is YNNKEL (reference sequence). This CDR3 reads CASSQATTGELFF. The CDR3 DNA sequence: TGTGCCAGCAGCCAAGCTACCACAGGGGAACTGTTTTTT.

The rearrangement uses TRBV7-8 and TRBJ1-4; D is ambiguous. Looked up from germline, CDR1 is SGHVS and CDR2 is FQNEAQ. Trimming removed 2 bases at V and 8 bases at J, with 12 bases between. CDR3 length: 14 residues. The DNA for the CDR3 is TGTGCCAGCAGCTTACTCCACTCGGAGGAAAAACTGTTTTTT. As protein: CASSLLHSEEKLFF.

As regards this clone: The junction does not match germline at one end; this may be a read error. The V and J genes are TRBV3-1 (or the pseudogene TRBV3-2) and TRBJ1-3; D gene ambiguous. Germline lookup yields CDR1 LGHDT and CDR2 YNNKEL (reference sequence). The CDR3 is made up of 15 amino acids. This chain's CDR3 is CASSQEGVPGNTIYF. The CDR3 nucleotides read TGTGCCAGCAGCCAAGAAGGAGTCCCTGGGAACACCATATATTTT.

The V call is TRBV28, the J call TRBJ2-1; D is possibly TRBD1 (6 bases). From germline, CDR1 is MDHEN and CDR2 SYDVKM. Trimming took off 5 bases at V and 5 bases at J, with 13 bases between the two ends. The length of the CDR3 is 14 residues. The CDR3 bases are TGTGCCAGCAGTGAGACAGGTCATAACAATGAGCAGTTCTTC. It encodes CASSETGHNNEQFF.

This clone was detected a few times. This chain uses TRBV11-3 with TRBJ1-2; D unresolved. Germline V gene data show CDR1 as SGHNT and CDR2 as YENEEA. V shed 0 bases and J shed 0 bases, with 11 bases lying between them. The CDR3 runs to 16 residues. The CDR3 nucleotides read TGTGCCAGCAGCTTAGACAGTCATTCAGCTAACTATGGCTACACCTTC. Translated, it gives CASSLDSHSANYGYTF.

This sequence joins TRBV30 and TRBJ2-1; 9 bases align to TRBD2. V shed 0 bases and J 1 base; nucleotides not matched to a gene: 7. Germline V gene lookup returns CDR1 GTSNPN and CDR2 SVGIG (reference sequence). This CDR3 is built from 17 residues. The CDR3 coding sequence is TGTGCCTGGAGTGTAAGAGCGGGAGGTCTATCCTACAATGAGCAGTTCTTC. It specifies CAWSVRAGGLSYNEQFF.

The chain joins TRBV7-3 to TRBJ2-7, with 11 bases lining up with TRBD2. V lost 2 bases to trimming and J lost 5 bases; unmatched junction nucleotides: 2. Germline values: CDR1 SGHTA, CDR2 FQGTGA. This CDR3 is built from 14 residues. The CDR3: CASSLGTSGHEQYF. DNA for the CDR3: TGTGCCAGCAGCTTAGGGACTAGCGGTCACGAGCAGTACTTC.

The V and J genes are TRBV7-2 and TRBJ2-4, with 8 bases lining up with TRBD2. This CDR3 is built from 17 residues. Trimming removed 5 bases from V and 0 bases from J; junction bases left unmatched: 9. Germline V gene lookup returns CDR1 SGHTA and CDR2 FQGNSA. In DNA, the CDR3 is TGTGCCAGCAGCCTCAGAGCGGGAGTGGGAGCCAAAAACATTCAGTACTTC. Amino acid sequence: CASSLRAGVGAKNIQYF.

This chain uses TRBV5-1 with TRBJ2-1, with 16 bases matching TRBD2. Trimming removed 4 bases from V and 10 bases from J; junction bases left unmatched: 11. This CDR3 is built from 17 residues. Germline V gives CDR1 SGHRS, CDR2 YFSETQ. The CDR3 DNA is TGCGCCAGCAGCGCGGGACTAGCGGGGGGGCCTATAGGGGAGCAGTTCTTC. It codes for CASSAGLAGGPIGEQFF.

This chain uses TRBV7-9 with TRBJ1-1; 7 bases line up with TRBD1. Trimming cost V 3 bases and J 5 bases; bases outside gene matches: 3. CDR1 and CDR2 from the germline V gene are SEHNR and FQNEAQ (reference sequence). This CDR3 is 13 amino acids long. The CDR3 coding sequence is TGTGCCAGCAGCTTTTACAGGGGAACTGAAGCTTTCTTT. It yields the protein CASSFYRGTEAFF.

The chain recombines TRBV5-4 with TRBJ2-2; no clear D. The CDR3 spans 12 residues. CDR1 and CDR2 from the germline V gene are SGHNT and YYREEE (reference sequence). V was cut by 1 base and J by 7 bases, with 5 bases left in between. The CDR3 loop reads CASSLRDGELFF. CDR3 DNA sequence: TGTGCCAGCAGCTTGAGAGACGGGGAGCTGTTTTTT.

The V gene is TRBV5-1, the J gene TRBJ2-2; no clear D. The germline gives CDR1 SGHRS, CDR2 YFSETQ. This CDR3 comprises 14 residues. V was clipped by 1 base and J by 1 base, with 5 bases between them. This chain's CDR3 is CASSLSGNTGELFF. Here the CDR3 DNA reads TGCGCCAGCAGCTTGTCCGGGAACACCGGGGAGCTGTTTTTT.

CDR3: CASSFLRGDNTEAFF. DNA of the CDR3: TGTGCCAGCAGCTTTTTGCGCGGGGACAACACTGAAGCTTTCTTT. The V call is TRBV7-9, the J call TRBJ1-1; a possible D gene is TRBD1 (5 bases). CDR3 length: 15 amino acids. V lost 3 bases and J 2 bases, leaving 13 bases between the germline ends. Germline-derived CDR1 and CDR2 are SEHNR and FQNEAQ (reference sequence).

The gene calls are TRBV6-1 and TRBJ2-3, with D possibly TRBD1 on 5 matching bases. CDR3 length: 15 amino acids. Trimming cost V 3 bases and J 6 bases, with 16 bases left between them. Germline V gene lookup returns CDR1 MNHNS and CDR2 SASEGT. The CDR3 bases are TGTGCCAGCAGTGAGTTGGCTGCCCCAGGGGATACGCAGTATTTT. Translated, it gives CASSELAAPGDTQYF.

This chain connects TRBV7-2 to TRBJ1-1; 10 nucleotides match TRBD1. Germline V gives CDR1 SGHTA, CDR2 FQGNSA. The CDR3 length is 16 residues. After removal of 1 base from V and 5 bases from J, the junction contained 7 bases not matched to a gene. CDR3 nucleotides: TGTGCCAGCAGCTTAGTTATCAGGGGACAGGGGACTGAAGCTTTCTTT. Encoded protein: CASSLVIRGQGTEAFF.

The CDR3 nucleotides read TGCGCCAGCAGCTTGGGGGGCCCTGCCAATGAGCAGTTCTTC. Amino acids: CASSLGGPANEQFF. V and J are TRBV5-1 and TRBJ2-1, with D maybe TRBD1 (5 bases). Germline-derived CDR1 and CDR2 are SGHRS and YFSETQ. V lost 0 bases and J 6 bases, leaving 10 bases between the germline ends. This CDR3 spans 14 amino acids.